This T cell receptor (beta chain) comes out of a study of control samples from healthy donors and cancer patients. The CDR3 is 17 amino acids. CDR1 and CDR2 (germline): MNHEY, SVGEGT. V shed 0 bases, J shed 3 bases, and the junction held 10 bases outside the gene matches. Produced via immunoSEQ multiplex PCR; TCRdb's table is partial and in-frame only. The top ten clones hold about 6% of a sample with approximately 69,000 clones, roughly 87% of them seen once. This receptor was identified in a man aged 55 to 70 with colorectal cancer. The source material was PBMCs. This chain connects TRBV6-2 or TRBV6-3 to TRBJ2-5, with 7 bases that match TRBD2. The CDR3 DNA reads TGTGCCAGCAGTTACTCGATCGGGCGGAGCGGGGAAGAGACCCAGTACTTC. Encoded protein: CASSYSIGRSGEETQYF.